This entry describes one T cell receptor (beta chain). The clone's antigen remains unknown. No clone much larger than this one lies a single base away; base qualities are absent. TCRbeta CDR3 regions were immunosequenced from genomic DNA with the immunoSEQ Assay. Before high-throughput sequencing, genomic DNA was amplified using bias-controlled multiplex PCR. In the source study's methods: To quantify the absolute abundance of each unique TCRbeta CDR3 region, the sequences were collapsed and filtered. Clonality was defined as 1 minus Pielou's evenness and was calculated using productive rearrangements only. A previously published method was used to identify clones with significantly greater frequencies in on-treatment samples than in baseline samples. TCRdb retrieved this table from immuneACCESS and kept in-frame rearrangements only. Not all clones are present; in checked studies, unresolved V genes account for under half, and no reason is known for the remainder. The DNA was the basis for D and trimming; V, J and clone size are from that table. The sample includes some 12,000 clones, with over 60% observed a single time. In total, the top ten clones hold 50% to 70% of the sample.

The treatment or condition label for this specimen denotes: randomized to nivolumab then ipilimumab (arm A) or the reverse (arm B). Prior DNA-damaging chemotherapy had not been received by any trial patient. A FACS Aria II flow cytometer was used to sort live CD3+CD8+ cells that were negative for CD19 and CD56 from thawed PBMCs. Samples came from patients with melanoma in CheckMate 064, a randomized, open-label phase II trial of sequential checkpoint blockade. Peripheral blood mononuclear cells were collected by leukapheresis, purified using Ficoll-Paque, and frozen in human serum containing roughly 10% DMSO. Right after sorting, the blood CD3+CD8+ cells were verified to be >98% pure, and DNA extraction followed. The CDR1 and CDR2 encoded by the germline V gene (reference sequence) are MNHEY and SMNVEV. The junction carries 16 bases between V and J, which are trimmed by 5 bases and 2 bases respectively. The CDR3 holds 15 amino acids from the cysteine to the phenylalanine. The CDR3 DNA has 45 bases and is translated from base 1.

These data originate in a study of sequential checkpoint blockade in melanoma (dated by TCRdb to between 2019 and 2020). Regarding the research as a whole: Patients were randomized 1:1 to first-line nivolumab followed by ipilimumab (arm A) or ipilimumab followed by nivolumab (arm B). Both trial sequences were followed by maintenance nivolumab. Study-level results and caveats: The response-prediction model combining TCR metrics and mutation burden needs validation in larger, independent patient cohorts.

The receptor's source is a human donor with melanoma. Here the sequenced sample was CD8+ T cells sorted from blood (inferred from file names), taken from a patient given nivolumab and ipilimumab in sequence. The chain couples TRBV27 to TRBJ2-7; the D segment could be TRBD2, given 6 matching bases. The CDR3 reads CASSKTRLPTYEQYF. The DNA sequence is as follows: TGTGCCAGCAGTAAGACTAGACTACCTACCTACGAGCAGTACTTC.